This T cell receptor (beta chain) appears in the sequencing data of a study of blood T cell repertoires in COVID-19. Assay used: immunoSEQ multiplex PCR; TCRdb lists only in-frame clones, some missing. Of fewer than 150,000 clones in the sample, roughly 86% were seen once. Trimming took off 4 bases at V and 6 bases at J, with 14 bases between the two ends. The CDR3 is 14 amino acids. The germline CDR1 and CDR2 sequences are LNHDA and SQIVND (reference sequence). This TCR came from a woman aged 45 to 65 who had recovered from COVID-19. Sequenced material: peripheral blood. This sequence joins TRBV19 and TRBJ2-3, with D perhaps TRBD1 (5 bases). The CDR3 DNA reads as TGTGCCAGTAGTAGGGGCGATGGGGATGATACGCAGTATTTT. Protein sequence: CASSRGDGDDTQYF.